These 8 T cell receptor beta chains share one sample of origin, sequenced in a study of radiotherapy plus CTLA-4 blockade in lung cancer. Profiled with immunoSEQ multiplex PCR; TCRdb holds only in-frame clones, not every one. The sample has more than 95,000 clones, about 70% seen once; the top ten hold 2.5% to 3.5%. Here the sequenced sample was peripheral blood, taken from a patient treated with radiotherapy plus ipilimumab. The origin of the receptors is a human donor with non-small cell lung cancer who had a partial response to radiotherapy plus ipilimumab. Some clones in this sample may be carry-over from other donors' samples.

This clone was observed once. The DNA of the CDR3 is TGTGCCAGTAGTTCGGCCGGCGGGGGGGTCGGGGAGACCCAGTACTTC. Translation: CASSSAGGGVGETQYF. J is TRBJ2-5 and V is TRBV19, with 9 positions matching TRBD2. CDR1 and CDR2 from the germline V gene are LNHDA and SQIVND (reference sequence). The CDR3 consists of 16 residues. Trimming cost V 5 bases and J 5 bases; bases outside gene matches: 12.

CDR3 bases: TGTGCCAGCAGCCCCTTTCCCGTAGAGACCCAGTACTTC. It translates to CASSPFPVETQYF. The rearrangement uses TRBV5-4 and TRBJ2-5; no clear D. The ends were cut back, 4 bases at V and 4 bases at J, with 11 bases in the middle. Germline lookup yields CDR1 SGHNT and CDR2 YYREEE (reference sequence). CDR3 length: 13 residues.

The rearrangement uses TRBV28 and TRBJ1-2, with a possible D match to TRBD1 (6 bases). CDR3 size: 13 residues. Germline loops: CDR1 MDHEN, CDR2 SYDVKM. V gave up 5 bases and J gave up 4 bases, with 11 bases separating them. The chain's CDR3 is CASSSQTGYGYTF. In DNA form, the CDR3 reads TGTGCCAGCAGTAGCCAGACAGGCTATGGCTACACCTTC.

The chain employs TRBV6-1 and TRBJ2-5; the D gene is possibly TRBD1 (6 bases). The length of the CDR3 is 16 residues. Germline lookup yields CDR1 MNHNS and CDR2 SASEGT. With 4 bases removed from V and 1 base from J, the gap between germline ends came to 16 bases. CDR3 region: CASSAVTTGAQETQYF. The CDR3 nucleotides are TGTGCCAGCAGTGCCGTCACGACAGGAGCCCAAGAGACCCAGTACTTC.

The chain is built from TRBV2 and TRBJ1-2; 7 nucleotides line up with TRBD1. Germline CDR1 reads SNHLY; CDR2 reads FYNNEI. V lost 3 bases and J lost 1; bases outside the gene matches: 5. This CDR3 contains 15 residues. CDR3 nucleotide sequence: TGTGCCAGCAGTGAGAGCGGACAGGATAACTATGGCTACACCTTC. This codes for CASSESGQDNYGYTF.

The chain uses TRBV5-1 and TRBJ1-4, with a weak D call TRBD1 (6 bases). The germline V gene encodes CDR1 SGHRS and CDR2 YFSETQ. The CDR3 loop spans 14 amino acids. Trimming stripped 2 bases from V and 7 bases from J, with 12 bases between. This CDR3 is CASSFQGWGEKLFF. CDR3 sequence (DNA): TGCGCCAGCAGCTTCCAGGGGTGGGGTGAAAAACTGTTTTTT.

The V call is TRBV5-1, the J call TRBJ2-7; TRBD1 aligns across 7 bases. The CDR3 spans 12 residues. From germline, CDR1 is SGHRS and CDR2 YFSETQ. V shed 7 bases and J 4 bases; nucleotides not matched to a gene: 5. The CDR3 DNA is TGCGCCAGCGGACCGGGACAGTACGAGCAGTACTTC. Amino acid sequence: CASGPGQYEQYF.

CDR3 amino acids: CASSGTGGGYTF. CDR3 in DNA: TGTGCCAGCAGTGGGACAGGGGGTGGCTACACCTTC. The V call is TRBV2, the J call TRBJ1-2; 10 bases align to TRBD1. The CDR3 length is 12 residues. Per the germline V gene, CDR1 is SNHLY and CDR2 is FYNNEI. V dropped 4 bases and J dropped 7; count of bases not matched to a gene: 0.